This T cell receptor beta chain was captured in a study of early T cells in non-severe SARS-CoV-2 infection. General study findings and limits: Lookups in VDJdb leaned toward anti-spike CD8 responses and missed private and CD4 specificities.

As regards this clonotype: Its antigen is not identified.

TCRdb ran MiXCR on the 5' RACE reads and lists one entry per CDR3 protein. The sample has 30,000 or so distinct CDR3 sequences, approximately 6.9% seen once; the top ten hold about 3.8%. The CDR3 totals 15 residues. Trimming took 6 bases from V and 0 from J, leaving 11 bases between them. From germline, CDR1 is SNHLY and CDR2 FYNNEI. The origin of this receptor is an adult who was a healthcare worker with PCR-confirmed SARS-CoV-2 infection or an uninfected control (not recorded which). Sequenced: whole blood. The V gene is TRBV2, the J gene TRBJ1-4; a weak D match, TRBD1 (6 bases). CDR3 sequence: CASRRRQATNEKLFF. The CDR3 DNA is TGTGCCAGCAGGCGAAGACAGGCAACTAATGAAAAACTGTTTTTT.